The next 10 T cell receptor beta chains were all read from a single sample in a study of regulatory T cells in long-lasting Graves disease. CDR3-region Arm-PCR and iRepertoire HTBI primers produced the TCR beta libraries. Using its own MiXCR run on the multiplex PCR reads, TCRdb lists one record per CDR3 protein. The data hold some 340,000 distinct CDR3 sequences, with 12% observed a single time. Regarding time point: newly diagnosed GD, antithyroid drugs for less than 3 months. Preparation of the TCR library used RNA extracted from PBMCs. The same sample was also used in a study of T cells in Graves' hyperthyroidism and ophthalmopathy.

The source material was peripheral blood mononuclear cells (PBMCs), sampled at new diagnosis, from a patient treated with antithyroid drugs. The receptors stem from a woman between 18 and 30 years old with Graves disease.

This clonotype occurred a few times. The chain recombines TRBV6-1 with TRBJ2-6, with D perhaps TRBD2 (5 bases). The ends were cut back, 4 bases at V and 4 bases at J, with 5 bases in the middle. This CDR3 spans 13 amino acids. CDR1 is MNHNS, CDR2 SASEGT, per germline. The DNA of the CDR3 is TGTGCCAGCAGTGGCGGGGGGGCCAACGTCCTGACTTTC. Translated, it gives CASSGGGANVLTF.

The V and J genes are TRBV7-9 and TRBJ2-3, with 7 bases lining up with TRBD2. CDR1 and CDR2 from the germline V gene are SEHNR and FQNEAQ (reference sequence). The trim removed 1 base at V and 5 bases at J, leaving 12 bases unmatched. The CDR3 length is 17 residues. The CDR3 spells CASSLGVGGRAEDTQYF. The CDR3 nucleotides are TGTGCCAGCAGCTTAGGGGTAGGTGGGAGGGCCGAAGATACGCAGTATTTT.

In its sample, this clonotype was seen many times. The rearrangement joins TRBV30 to TRBJ1-1, with a tentative D call TRBD1 (5 bases). The ends were cut back, 7 bases at V and 0 bases at J, with 18 bases in the middle. The CDR3 is made up of 15 amino acids. Germline loops: CDR1 GTSNPN, CDR2 SVGIG (reference sequence). The CDR3 coding sequence is TGTGCCTCTCGGCCCTCAAGGGGCATGAACACTGAAGCTTTCTTT. Translated: CASRPSRGMNTEAFF.

This clonotype appeared many times. The genes are TRBV15 and TRBJ1-2; 9 nucleotides match TRBD1. J lost 5 bases, V lost 4 bases, and 11 bases had no gene match. The V gene's germline CDR1 is LNHNV and CDR2 YYDKDF (reference sequence). This CDR3 contains 16 residues. The CDR3 loop reads CATSTAPGQGLYGYTF. CDR3 sequence (DNA): TGTGCCACCAGCACGGCCCCGGGACAGGGACTTTATGGCTACACCTTC.

This clonotype was counted many times. The rearrangement joins TRBV28 to TRBJ2-1; D may be TRBD1 or TRBD2 (5 bases each). The CDR3 length is 14 residues. The V gene lost 8 bases and the J gene lost 10 bases, with 21 bases spanning the gap. CDR1 MDHEN and CDR2 SYDVKM come from the germline V gene. The CDR3 here is CASLGQPGGGEQFF. CDR3 bases: TGTGCCAGCTTGGGGCAGCCGGGTGGGGGAGAGCAGTTCTTC.

The CDR3 DNA follows: TGTGCCAGTCAACGGGGGCAATACAATGAGCAGTTCTTC. It is translated as CASQRGQYNEQFF. J is TRBJ2-1 and V is TRBV19; perhaps D is TRBD1 or TRBD2 (6 bases each). The CDR3 runs 13 residues. The V gene's germline CDR1 is LNHDA and CDR2 SQIVND (reference sequence). V gave up 8 bases and J gave up 4 bases, with 12 bases separating them.

The table lists this clonotype with many counts. An end of the junction differs from the germline gene, which may be a read error. This rearrangement joins TRBV7-8 to TRBJ2-4; D remains unclear. Germline-derived CDR1 and CDR2 are SGHVS and FQNEAQ. The CDR3 runs to 10 residues. The CDR3 DNA follows: TGTGCCAGCAGCTACCCTCCCAGGAACTTC. It codes for CASSYPPRNF.

In this sample, this clonotype turned up a few times. One base away lies a much larger clone, so this may be a sequencing read error. This chain links TRBV28 with TRBJ2-1; 7 nucleotides agree with TRBD1. CDR1 and CDR2 from the germline V gene are MDHEN and SYDVKM. The CDR3 is made up of 16 amino acids. The trim removed 0 bases at V and 9 bases at J, leaving 11 bases unmatched. CDR3: CASSLWKGGPNSEQFF. For the CDR3, the DNA is TGTGCCAGCAGTTTATGGAAAGGGGGCCCGAACAGTGAGCAGTTCTTC.

Details on this clonotype: A read error may explain this, as a much larger clone is one base away. The rearrangement joins TRBV14 to TRBJ1-2; unclear D gene. From germline, CDR1 is SGHDN and CDR2 FVKESK. The CDR3 length is 14 residues. CDR3 residues: CASSQVNAFYGCTF. The CDR3 coding sequence is TGTGCCAGCAGCCAAGTTAACGCCTTCTATGGCTGCACCTTC.

This clonotype occurred many times. This rearrangement joins TRBV7-2 to TRBJ2-5; D gene unclear. Germline-derived CDR1 and CDR2 are SGHTA and FQGNSA. V lost 1 base to trimming and J lost 4 bases, with 10 bases between them. This CDR3 spans 14 amino acids. This CDR3 reads CASSLGVLGETQYF. The DNA of the CDR3 is TGTGCCAGCAGCTTAGGGGTCTTGGGAGAGACCCAGTACTTC.